The TCR beta chain under discussion was sequenced for a study of OX40 agonist ivuxolimab in advanced cancers. For the study at large: Each dose-escalation patient presented with hepatocellular carcinoma, melanoma, renal cell or head and neck cancer. Study conclusions and caveats: At 0.1 to 3.0 mg/kg, CD4+ and CD8+ blood T cells expanded clonally by week 6.

This clone was recorded a few times. Antigen specificity is unknown. Germline CDR1 and CDR2: SGHDT and YYEEEE. CDR3 length: 15 residues. Trimming removed 0 bases at V and 8 bases at J, with 17 bases between. Produced via immunoSEQ multiplex PCR; TCRdb's table is partial and in-frame only. Of tens of thousands of clones listed, 65% to 90% were seen once; the top ten hold approximately 0.92%. This TCR was recovered from an adult with an advanced solid tumor such as melanoma, head and neck, liver or kidney cancer. Material: CD4+ or CD8+ T cells sorted from blood, obtained in a trial of the OX40 agonist ivuxolimab. The gene calls are TRBV5-6 and TRBJ1-2; D may be TRBD1 (6 bases). The CDR3, as DNA: TGTGCCAGCAGCTTGGATCCTCGGACAGAAGGCGGCTACACCTTC. Residues: CASSLDPRTEGGYTF.